These T cell receptor beta chains were read from a single sample in a study of shared clonotypes between healthy human individuals. TCRdb's copy holds only in-frame clones and misses some; the assay was immunoSEQ multiplex PCR. The top ten hold around 1.2% of the sample, which has some 2 million clones, about 95% seen once. Sequencing was carried out using naive CD8+ T cells sorted from blood. The receptors stem from a young man in good health. The CDR3 runs from the conserved cysteine through the conserved F or W. The D gene is left open where the match is weak. Size tells how often a clone was seen (once, few, many) or the class of an expanded clone, and some rows leave it out.

clone_size j_call d_call cdr3_length v_call cdr3_nt cdr3_aa
. TRBJ2-3 . 15 TRBV19 TGTGCCAGTAGTATTCGGGCCTATAGCACAGATACGCAGTATTTT CASSIRAYSTDTQYF
. TRBJ1-3 . 18 TRBV19 TGTGCCAGTAGCCTCCGGGACATATACATCTCGTCCGGAAACACCATATATTTT CASSLRDIYISSGNTIYF
. TRBJ2-7 . 13 TRBV2 TGTGCCAGCAGTGTTCACGCAACCTACGAGCAGTACTTC CASSVHATYEQYF
. TRBJ2-3 . 12 TRBV13 TGTGCCAGCAGCTTAGCCCCAGATACGCAGTATTTT CASSLAPDTQYF
. TRBJ2-7 . 13 TRBV9 TGTGCCAGCAGCGTTGGGGAGAACTACGAGCAGTACTTC CASSVGENYEQYF
. TRBJ1-2 TRBD1 15 TRBV7-9 TGTGCCAGCAGCTTCTCTGGACAGGGTAACTATGGCTACACCTTC CASSFSGQGNYGYTF
. TRBJ2-5 TRBD1 16 TRBV2 TGTGCCAGCAGCGCCCTTGGGACAGGGGGACAAGAGACCCAGTACTTC CASSALGTGGQETQYF
. TRBJ2-3 TRBD1 15 TRBV4-1 TGCGCCAGCAGCCTTGGGACAGGACTAACAGATACGCAGTATTTT CASSLGTGLTDTQYF
. TRBJ1-1 . 14 TRBV6-5 TGTGCCAGCAGTTATCGGGTGTTCGACACTGAAGCTTTCTTT CASSYRVFDTEAFF
. TRBJ2-7 . 13 TRBV5-1 TGCGCCAGCAGCTTGGCGGTGGGTTACGAGCAGTACTTC CASSLAVGYEQYF
once TRBJ1-2 . 14 TRBV11-2 TGTGCCAGCAGCTTATCGTCCGGGAATTATGGCTACACCTTC CASSLSSGNYGYTF
few TRBJ1-2 . 13 TRBV2 TGTGCCAGCAGTGCGGGGGACTCCTATGGCTACACCTTC CASSAGDSYGYTF
. TRBJ1-2 . 14 TRBV28 TGTGCCAGCAGCAATCTCCTCGAGGGCATGGGCTACACCTTC CASSNLLEGMGYTF
. TRBJ2-7 . 13 TRBV6-5 TGTGCCAGCAGTTGGGGCTTGGATATCGAGCAGTACTTC CASSWGLDIEQYF
. TRBJ2-7 . 15 TRBV11-2 TGTGCCAGCAGCTTAGGGATCGGTTTGGGGACCGAGCAGTACTTC CASSLGIGLGTEQYF
once TRBJ2-5 . 14 TRBV4-1 TGCGCCAGCAGCCAATTCAGGGGGGAAGAGACCCAGTACTTC CASSQFRGEETQYF
. TRBJ1-3 . 15 TRBV10-2 TGCGCCAGCAGTGAGACCGGGGGCTCTGGAAACACCATATATTTT CASSETGGSGNTIYF
. TRBJ2-3 . 13 TRBV2 TGTGCCAGCAGTGGGGGAGGCACAGATACGCAGTATTTT CASSGGGTDTQYF
. TRBJ2-7 . 15 TRBV5-6 TGTGCCAGCAGCTTTACTAGAGGGGTGATGAGCGAGCAGTACTTC CASSFTRGVMSEQYF
. TRBJ2-3 . 16 TRBV7-9 TGTGCCAGCAGCATATTTAAGGACGGATATGAGGATACGCAGTATTTT CASSIFKDGYEDTQYF
. TRBJ2-7 . 13 TRBV7-6 TGTGCCAGCAGCTTAGCGCCGGCCTACGAGCAGTACTTC CASSLAPAYEQYF
. TRBJ2-3 . 14 TRBV4-3 TGCGCCAGCAGCCAAGATAGGGCCACAGATACGCAGTATTTT CASSQDRATDTQYF
. TRBJ2-2 TRBD2 14 TRBV7-8 TGTGCCAGCAGCCCAGCGGGGTACACCGGGGAGCTGTTTTTT CASSPAGYTGELFF
. TRBJ1-1 TRBD1 14 TRBV5-6 TGTGCCAGCAGCATGGGACAGGGTATCTCTGAAGCTTTCTTT CASSMGQGISEAFF
. TRBJ2-1 . 13 TRBV30 TGTGCCTGGAGTGTAGGTGGGGACAATGAGCAGTTCTTC CAWSVGGDNEQFF
. TRBJ1-2 TRBD1 13 TRBV29-1 TGCAGCGTTCCAGGACAGGGGACAGTCGGCTACACCTTC CSVPGQGTVGYTF
. TRBJ2-1 . 14 TRBV4-2 TGTGCCAGCAGCCAAGATGTGGGAGGCTATGAGCAGTTCTTC CASSQDVGGYEQFF
. TRBJ1-1 . 11 TRBV30 TGTGCCTGGACGCTAGGCACTGAAGCTTTCTTT CAWTLGTEAFF
. TRBJ2-5 . 13 TRBV7-6 TGTGCCAGCAGCCTAGGGGGGCGACAGACCCAGTACTTC CASSLGGRQTQYF
. TRBJ2-3 . 16 TRBV9 TGTGCCAGCAGCGTAGGCCTGGGGACTAGCACAGATACGCAGTATTTT CASSVGLGTSTDTQYF
. TRBJ2-5 . 13 TRBV28 TGTGCCAGCAGCCCAGCGTCCCGGGAGACCCAGTACTTC CASSPASRETQYF
. TRBJ2-1 TRBD2 17 TRBV10-2 TGCGCCAGCAGTGAGATCTCGGGGGGGCCCTCCTACAATGAGCAGTTCTTC CASSEISGGPSYNEQFF
. TRBJ1-3 TRBD1 15 TRBV6-5 TGTGCCAGCAGTTACTCGACAGGGTCTGGAAACACCATATATTTT CASSYSTGSGNTIYF
. TRBJ1-5 TRBD1 14 TRBV19 TGTGCCAGCACGGGACAGGGAGGCAATCAGCCCCAGCATTTT CASTGQGGNQPQHF
. TRBJ2-7 TRBD2 18 TRBV19 TGTGCCAGTAGTACCCTACCGACTAGCGGGGCGAGCTCCTACGAGCAGTACTTC CASSTLPTSGASSYEQYF
. TRBJ2-7 TRBD2 16 TRBV11-2 TGTGCCAGCAGCTTTGTCCAGACTAGCGGAAAGTACGAGCAGTACTTC CASSFVQTSGKYEQYF
. TRBJ1-1 . 13 TRBV4-1 TGCGCCAGCAGCACCACAAGCAACACTGAAGCTTTCTTT CASSTTSNTEAFF
. TRBJ2-7 TRBD1 15 TRBV7-9 TGTGCCAGCAGCCCAGGGGGCAGGGCTCGCTCCGAGCAGTACTTC CASSPGGRARSEQYF
. TRBJ2-7 . 14 TRBV4-1 TGCGCCAGCAGCCAAGACATATCGCCTTCCGAGCAGTACTTC CASSQDISPSEQYF
. TRBJ2-7 TRBD1 14 TRBV6-5 TGTGCCAGCAGTTACGACACAGGGGGCGGAGAGCAGTACTTC CASSYDTGGGEQYF
. TRBJ1-1 . 11 TRBV19 TGTGCCAGTCGTTATCAGGGTGAAGCTTTCTTT CASRYQGEAFF
. TRBJ1-2 . 17 TRBV19 TGTGCCAGTAGTTTCCGGGCCGCGCCGGGGGGGATCTATGGCTACACCTTC CASSFRAAPGGIYGYTF
. TRBJ2-2 . 14 TRBV11-2 TGTGCCAGCAGCTTCAACGCGGGCACCGGGGAGCTGTTTTTT CASSFNAGTGELFF
once TRBJ2-7 TRBD1 16 TRBV2 TGTGCCAGCAGTGGGGTAGGGGACAGGCCCACCTACGAGCAGTACTTC CASSGVGDRPTYEQYF
. TRBJ2-1 . 15 TRBV5-1 TGCGCCAGCAGCTGGGAGGGGGCGTCCTACAATGAGCAGTTCTTC CASSWEGASYNEQFF
. TRBJ2-5 TRBD2 14 TRBV13 TGTGCCAGCACTTTAAATCGGGGGGAAGAGACCCAGTACTTC CASTLNRGEETQYF
. TRBJ1-1 . 15 TRBV7-6 TGTGCCAGCAGCTTGGAGTCCAGGGGAAACACTGAAGCTTTCTTT CASSLESRGNTEAFF
. TRBJ2-7 . 13 TRBV5-6 TGTGCCAGCAGCCCCGGGGCCTCCTACGAGCAGTACTTC CASSPGASYEQYF
. TRBJ1-2 . 13 TRBV28 TGTGCCAGCAGGGAAACAGGATATTATGGCTACACCTTC CASRETGYYGYTF
. TRBJ1-6 . 13 TRBV19 TGTGCCAGTACCCCCGGCGGGGTTTCACCCCTCCACTTT CASTPGGVSPLHF